One sample yielded the 14 T cell receptor beta chains listed below, sequenced in a study of identical twins. MiXCR, run by TCRdb on the 5' RACE reads, gives a single entry per CDR3 protein. In the table there are fewer than 550,000 distinct CDR3 sequences, more than 13% of which are singletons. This sample was also put to use in a study of yellow fever vaccine responses in identical twins.

The sequencing sample was made of CD4+ T cells sorted from blood. The receptors here all came from a woman aged 18-29 years in good health.

This chain links TRBV5-1 with TRBJ1-6; 7 bases are shared with TRBD1. Losses at the gene ends were 3 bases for V and 7 bases for J; bases not matched to a gene: 4. CDR3 length: 14 amino acids. The V gene's germline CDR1 is SGHRS and CDR2 YFSETQ. In nucleotides, the CDR3 is TGCGCCAGCAGCTCGACAGGGATGAATTCACCCCTCCACTTT. Translation gives CASSSTGMNSPLHF.

This clonotype was seen a few times. The CDR3, as DNA: TGCAGTGCTAGTCTGACGGCGGATACGCAGTATTTT. This gives the protein CSASLTADTQYF. The chain recombines TRBV20-1 with TRBJ2-3; D is unresolved. V lost 3 bases, J lost 6 bases, and 10 bases lay in between. The CDR3 has 12 residues. The germline V gene has CDR1 DFQATT and CDR2 SNEGSKA (reference sequence).

This clonotype has only a few counts. V and J are TRBV4-2 and TRBJ2-1; TRBD2 aligns across 8 bases. Germline-derived CDR1 and CDR2 are LGHNA and YNFKEQ. J was trimmed by 4 bases and V by 2 bases; bases with no gene match: 7. The CDR3 loop spans 16 amino acids. The CDR3 loop reads CASSQRTSFLYNEQFF. The CDR3 nucleotides read TGTGCCAGCAGCCAAAGGACTAGCTTCCTTTACAATGAGCAGTTCTTC.

V is TRBV28 and J is TRBJ2-7; 11 positions match TRBD1. Germline V gene lookup returns CDR1 MDHEN and CDR2 SYDVKM. V lost 6 bases and J lost 7; bases outside the gene matches: 14. The CDR3 consists of 16 residues. The CDR3 is CASSPRTGGFLKEQYF. CDR3 nucleotides: TGTGCCAGCAGCCCAAGGACAGGGGGCTTTCTAAAAGAGCAGTACTTC.

This clonotype has a handful of counts. The chain recombines TRBV14 with TRBJ2-7, with D possibly matching TRBD2 (5 bases). The CDR3 loop spans 13 amino acids. The V gene's germline CDR1 is SGHDN and CDR2 FVKESK. Trimming left V 1 base short and J 7 bases short, with 11 bases between. The CDR3 region is CASSQVRTGEQYF. The CDR3, as DNA: TGTGCCAGCAGCCAAGTTCGAACGGGGGAGCAGTACTTC. The entire variable domain, with the rest obtained from reference TRBV14 and TRBJ2-7, is as follows: EAGVTQFPSHSVIEKGQTVTLRCDPISGHDNLYWYRRVMGKEIKFLLHFVKESKQDESGMPNNRFLAERTGGTYSTLKVQPAELEDSGVYFCASSQVRTGEQYFGPGTRLTVT.

This clonotype has just a few counts. The rearrangement links TRBV29-1 to TRBJ2-1; 8 nucleotides align to TRBD1. V lost 7 bases to trimming and J lost 6 bases; unmatched junction nucleotides: 5. Germline V CDR1 and CDR2: SQVTM, ANQGSEA. The CDR3 extends over 12 amino acids. The DNA for the CDR3 is TGCAGCGCAAGGACAGGGAGCAATGAGCAGTTCTTC. Encoded protein: CSARTGSNEQFF.

This chain uses TRBV11-2 with TRBJ2-6, with 9 bases identical to TRBD2. CDR3 length: 18 amino acids. The junction had 5 bases not matched to a gene; V was cut back by 2 bases and J by 0 bases. Germline assignment: CDR1 SGHAT and CDR2 FQNNGV. The CDR3 is CASSLSSGTPSGANVLTF. CDR3 DNA sequence: TGTGCCAGCAGCTTATCTAGCGGGACCCCCTCTGGGGCCAACGTCCTGACTTTC.

The chain joins TRBV6-5 to TRBJ1-6, with a tentative D call TRBD1 (6 bases). The CDR3 extends over 18 amino acids. CDR1 is MNHEY and CDR2 is SVGAGI in the germline V gene. Trimming took off 2 bases at V and 8 bases at J, with 22 bases between the two ends. The CDR3 here is CASSYLQTAGGGYSPLHF. The CDR3 DNA is TGTGCCAGCAGTTACCTACAAACGGCGGGGGGCGGTTATTCACCCCTCCACTTT.

This clonotype was counted a few times. The chain carries TRBV7-9 and TRBJ2-7; D assignment may be TRBD1 or TRBD2 (5 bases each). Germline-derived CDR1 and CDR2 are SEHNR and FQNEAQ (reference sequence). The CDR3 has 15 amino acids. The V gene lost 3 bases and the J gene lost 6 bases, with 18 bases spanning the gap. CDR3 coding DNA: TGTGCCAGCAGCTTGAGAGGGGCCGTCTTTGGCGAGCAGTACTTC. Protein product: CASSLRGAVFGEQYF.

There are a few counts of this clonotype. CDR3 nucleotides: TGTGCCAGCTCACCAAATGTTAGGGACAGTATTTCACCCCTCCACTTT. As protein: CASSPNVRDSISPLHF. This chain uses TRBV18 with TRBJ1-6; 7 positions agree with TRBD1. The J segment lost 9 bases and the V segment lost 2 bases, leaving 10 bases of the junction unmatched. This CDR3 region has 16 residues. Germline-derived CDR1 and CDR2 are KGHSH and LQKENI.

The chain joins TRBV15 to TRBJ2-7; TRBD1 agrees at 10 bases. Germline-derived CDR1 and CDR2 are LNHNV and YYDKDF (reference sequence). The CDR3 totals 16 residues. V was pared by 2 bases and J by 7 bases, with 11 bases of the junction left unmatched. CDR3: CATSRSFGTGDGEQYF. CDR3 DNA: TGTGCCACCAGCAGAAGTTTTGGGACAGGGGACGGGGAGCAGTACTTC.

This clonotype was seen at least ten times. The chain is built from TRBV7-9 and TRBJ1-1, with unresolved D. Germline CDR1 is SEHNR and CDR2 is FQNEAQ (reference sequence). The V end lost 7 bases, the J end lost 7 bases, and 16 bases lay between the germline ends. This CDR3 region has 13 residues. In nucleotides, the CDR3 is TGTGCCAGCACCCTCCCGGGAGGGATTGAAGCTTTCTTT. It is translated as CASTLPGGIEAFF.

This clonotype appeared once. This chain connects TRBV7-6 to TRBJ2-4, with no clear D. Germline CDR1 and CDR2: SGHVS and FNYEAQ. The germline V and J ends were trimmed by 1 base and 8 bases, with 15 bases remaining between them. This CDR3 has 15 residues. The CDR3 DNA is TGTGCCAGCAGCTTAGGACGCCTCTCTGGGGACATTCAGTACTTC. Translation gives CASSLGRLSGDIQYF.

This chain links TRBV10-3 with TRBJ2-7; D not resolved. Germline CDR1 is ENHRY and CDR2 is SYGVKD. This CDR3 is built from 13 residues. V was trimmed by 2 bases and J by 4 bases, leaving 9 bases between them. CDR3 nucleotides: TGTGCCATCAGTGAGGGGCAGATGTACGAGCAGTACTTC. Its translation is CAISEGQMYEQYF.